The 2 T cell receptor beta chains reported below all come from one sample, sequenced in a study of blood T cell repertoires in COVID-19. Clones were sequenced by immunoSEQ multiplex PCR, and TCRdb holds only the in-frame ones, with some missing. The data contain 130,000 to 150,000 clones, roughly 86% of them singletons. The sample consisted of peripheral blood. These receptors were taken from a human donor with acute or convalescent COVID-19. The donor label of this sample is uncertain.

The genes are TRBV5-1 and TRBJ2-2, with D uncertain. The CDR3 contains 14 residues. V gave up 4 bases and J gave up 4 bases, with 11 bases separating them. CDR1 and CDR2 from the germline V gene are SGHRS and YFSETQ. As DNA, the CDR3 is TGCGCCAGCAGCGACTGGTCGTCCACCGGGGAGCTGTTTTTT. It yields the protein CASSDWSSTGELFF.

The chain combines TRBV3-1 (or the pseudogene TRBV3-2) with TRBJ2-1; D not resolved. CDR1 LGHDT and CDR2 YNNKEL come from the germline V gene (reference sequence). The CDR3 runs 14 residues. V lost 3 bases and J lost 0, with 6 bases in between. CDR3 sequence reads: CASSQGSSYNEQFF. In DNA form, the CDR3 reads TGTGCCAGCAGCCAGGGCTCCTCCTACAATGAGCAGTTCTTC.